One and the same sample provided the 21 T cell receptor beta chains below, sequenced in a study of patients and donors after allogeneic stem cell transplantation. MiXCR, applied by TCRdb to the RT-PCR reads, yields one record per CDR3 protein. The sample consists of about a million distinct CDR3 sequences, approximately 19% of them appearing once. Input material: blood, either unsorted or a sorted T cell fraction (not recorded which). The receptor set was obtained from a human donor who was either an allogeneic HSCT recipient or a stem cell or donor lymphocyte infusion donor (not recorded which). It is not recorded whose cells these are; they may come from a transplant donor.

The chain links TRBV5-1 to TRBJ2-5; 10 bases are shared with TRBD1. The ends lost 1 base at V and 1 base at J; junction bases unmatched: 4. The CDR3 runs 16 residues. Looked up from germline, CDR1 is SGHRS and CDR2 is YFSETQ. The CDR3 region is CASSLRTGGFQETQYF. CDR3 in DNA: TGCGCCAGCAGCTTGAGGACAGGGGGTTTCCAAGAGACCCAGTACTTC.

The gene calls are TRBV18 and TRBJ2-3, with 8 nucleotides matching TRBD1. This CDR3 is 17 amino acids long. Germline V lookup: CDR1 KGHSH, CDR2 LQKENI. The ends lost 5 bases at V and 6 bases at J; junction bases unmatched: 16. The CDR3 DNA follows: TGTGCCAGCTCAGCCCGATTAGTGGACAGGGAATTGGATACGCAGTATTTT. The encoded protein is CASSARLVDRELDTQYF. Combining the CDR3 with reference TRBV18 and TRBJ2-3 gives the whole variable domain NAGVMQNPRHLVRRRGQEARLRCSPMKGHSHVYWYRQLPEEGLKFMVYLQKENIIDESGMPKERFSAEFPKEGPSILRIQQVVRGDSAAYFCASSARLVDRELDTQYFGPGTRLTVL.

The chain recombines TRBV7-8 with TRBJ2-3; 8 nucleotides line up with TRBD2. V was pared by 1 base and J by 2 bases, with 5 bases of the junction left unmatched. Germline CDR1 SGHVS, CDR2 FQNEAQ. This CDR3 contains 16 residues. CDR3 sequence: CASSLEAGAPTDTQYF. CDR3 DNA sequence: TGTGCCAGCAGCTTAGAAGCGGGGGCCCCCACAGATACGCAGTATTTT.

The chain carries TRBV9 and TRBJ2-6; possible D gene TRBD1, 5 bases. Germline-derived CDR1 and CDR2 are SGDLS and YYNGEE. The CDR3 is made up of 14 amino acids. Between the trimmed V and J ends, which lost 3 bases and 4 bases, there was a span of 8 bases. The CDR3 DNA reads TGTGCCAGCAGCGGGACATTCGGGGCCAACGTCCTGACTTTC. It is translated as CASSGTFGANVLTF. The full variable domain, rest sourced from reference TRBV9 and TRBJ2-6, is DSGVTQTPKHLITATGQRVTLRCSPRSGDLSVYWYQQSLDQGLQFLIQYYNGEERAKGNILERFSAQQFPDLHSELNLSSLELGDSALYFCASSGTFGANVLTFGAGSRLTVL.

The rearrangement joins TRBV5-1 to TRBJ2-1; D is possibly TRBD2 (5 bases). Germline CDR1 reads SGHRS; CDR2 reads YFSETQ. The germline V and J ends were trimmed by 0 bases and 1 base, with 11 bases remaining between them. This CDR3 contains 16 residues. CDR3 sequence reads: CASSLEGVPSYNEQFF. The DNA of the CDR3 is TGCGCCAGCAGCTTGGAGGGAGTACCTTCCTACAATGAGCAGTTCTTC.

This CDR3 reads CASRGRGLPETQYF. DNA for the CDR3: TGTGCCAGCAGGGGTAGGGGATTGCCGGAGACCCAGTACTTC. This chain joins TRBV2 and TRBJ2-5; D is perhaps TRBD1 (5 bases). This CDR3 is built from 14 residues. The germline V gene has CDR1 SNHLY and CDR2 FYNNEI. V dropped 6 bases and J dropped 5 bases, with 16 bases sitting between them.

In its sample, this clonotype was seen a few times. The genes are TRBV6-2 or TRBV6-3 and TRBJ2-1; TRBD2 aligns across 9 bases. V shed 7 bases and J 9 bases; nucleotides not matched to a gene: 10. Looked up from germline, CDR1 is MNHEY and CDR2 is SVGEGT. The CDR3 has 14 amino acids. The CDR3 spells CASTPMRGGPEQFF. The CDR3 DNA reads TGTGCCAGCACCCCTATGCGGGGGGGCCCTGAGCAGTTCTTC.

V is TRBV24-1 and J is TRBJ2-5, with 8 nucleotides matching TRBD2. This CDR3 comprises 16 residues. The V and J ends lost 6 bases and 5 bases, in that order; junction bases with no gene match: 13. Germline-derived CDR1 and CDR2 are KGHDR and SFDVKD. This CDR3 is CATSKAGSGILETQYF. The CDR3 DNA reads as TGTGCCACCAGTAAGGCAGGTAGCGGGATCTTGGAGACCCAGTACTTC.

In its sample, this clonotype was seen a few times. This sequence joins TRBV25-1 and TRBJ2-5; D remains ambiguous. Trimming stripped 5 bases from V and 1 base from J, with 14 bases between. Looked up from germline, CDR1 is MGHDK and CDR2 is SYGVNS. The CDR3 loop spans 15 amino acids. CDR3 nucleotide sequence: TGTGCCAGCAGTACGAAGGACCGCGTCCAAGAGACCCAGTACTTC. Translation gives CASSTKDRVQETQYF.

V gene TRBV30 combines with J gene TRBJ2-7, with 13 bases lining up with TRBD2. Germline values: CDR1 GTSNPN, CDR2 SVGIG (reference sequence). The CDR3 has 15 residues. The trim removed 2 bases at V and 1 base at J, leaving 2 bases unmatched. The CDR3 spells CAWSSGLAGSYEQYF. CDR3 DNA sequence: TGTGCCTGGAGTTCGGGACTAGCGGGGTCCTACGAGCAGTACTTC.

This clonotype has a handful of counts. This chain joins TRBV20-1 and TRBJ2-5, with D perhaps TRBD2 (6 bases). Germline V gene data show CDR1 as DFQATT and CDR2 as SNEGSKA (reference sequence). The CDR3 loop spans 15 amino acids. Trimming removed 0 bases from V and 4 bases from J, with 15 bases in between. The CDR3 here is CSARDRKEGRETQYF. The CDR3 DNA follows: TGCAGTGCTAGAGATCGAAAGGAGGGGAGAGAGACCCAGTACTTC.

The CDR3 is CSARAISGSREQYF. The CDR3 DNA follows: TGCAGTGCTAGAGCTATTAGCGGGAGCCGGGAGCAGTACTTC. V usage is TRBV20-1 and J usage is TRBJ2-7; 9 nucleotides match TRBD2. The CDR3 length is 14 residues. Germline V gives CDR1 DFQATT, CDR2 SNEGSKA (reference sequence). The V gene end was trimmed by 1 base and the J gene end by 7 bases; junction bases not matched to a gene: 8.

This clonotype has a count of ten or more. This CDR3 reads CASSLPPRETQYF. CDR3 nucleotide sequence: TGTGCCAGCAGCCTTCCCCCCCGGGAGACCCAGTACTTC. The chain carries TRBV12-3 or TRBV12-4 and TRBJ2-5; no firm D call. Trimming removed 6 bases from V and 5 bases from J, with 13 bases in between. There are 13 residues in the CDR3.

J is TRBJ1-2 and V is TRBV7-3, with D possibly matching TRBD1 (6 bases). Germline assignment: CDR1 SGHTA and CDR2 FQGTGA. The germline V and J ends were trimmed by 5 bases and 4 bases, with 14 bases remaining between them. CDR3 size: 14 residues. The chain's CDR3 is CASSSGEGVYGYTF. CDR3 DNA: TGTGCCAGCAGCAGCGGGGAGGGGGTCTATGGCTACACCTTC.

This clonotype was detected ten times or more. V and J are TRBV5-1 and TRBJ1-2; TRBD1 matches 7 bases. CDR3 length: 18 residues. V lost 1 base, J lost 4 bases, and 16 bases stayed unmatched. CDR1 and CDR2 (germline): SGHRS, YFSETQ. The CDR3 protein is CASSLYSGTAKRSYGYTF. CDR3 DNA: TGCGCCAGCAGCTTGTACTCTGGGACAGCAAAAAGGAGCTATGGCTACACCTTC.

The CDR3 DNA reads as TGTGCCAGCAGCTCTCGGACTAGCGTCTACAATGAGCAGTTCTTC. The encoded protein is CASSSRTSVYNEQFF. The chain couples TRBV11-1 to TRBJ2-1; TRBD2 aligns across 9 bases. The CDR3 has 15 amino acids. V lost 4 bases, J lost 3 bases, and 4 bases stayed unmatched. The germline gives CDR1 SGHAT, CDR2 FQDESV (reference sequence).

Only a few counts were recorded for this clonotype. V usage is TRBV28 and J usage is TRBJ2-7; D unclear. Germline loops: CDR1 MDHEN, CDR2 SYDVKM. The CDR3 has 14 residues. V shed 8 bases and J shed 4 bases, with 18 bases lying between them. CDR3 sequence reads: CASLPVPASYEQYF. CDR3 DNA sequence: TGTGCCAGCCTCCCAGTCCCAGCTAGTTACGAGCAGTACTTC.

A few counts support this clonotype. The CDR3 loop is CASSQDRWGGEAFF. The CDR3 DNA sequence: TGCGCCAGCAGCCAAGATCGGTGGGGAGGCGAAGCTTTCTTT. The V gene is TRBV4-3, the J gene TRBJ1-1, with D uncertain. CDR1 and CDR2 (germline): LGHNA, YSLEER. V lost 0 bases and J 8 bases, leaving 13 bases between the germline ends. This CDR3 is 14 amino acids long.

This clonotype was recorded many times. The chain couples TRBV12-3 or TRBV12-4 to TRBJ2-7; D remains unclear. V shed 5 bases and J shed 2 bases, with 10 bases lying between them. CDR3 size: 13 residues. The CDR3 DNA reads TGTGCCAGCAGTCCGGCCATAGCCTACGAGCAGTACTTC. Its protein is CASSPAIAYEQYF.

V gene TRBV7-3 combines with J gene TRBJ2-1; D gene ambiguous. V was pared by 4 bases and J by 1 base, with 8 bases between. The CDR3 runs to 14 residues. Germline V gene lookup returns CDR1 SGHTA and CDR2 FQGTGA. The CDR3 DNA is TGTGCCAGCAGCTCCGACCCTTCCTACAATGAGCAGTTCTTC. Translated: CASSSDPSYNEQFF. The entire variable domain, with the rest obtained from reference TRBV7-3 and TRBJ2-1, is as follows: GAGVSQTPSNKVTEKGKYVELRCDPISGHTALYWYRQSLGQGPEFLIYFQGTGAADDSGLPNDRFFAVRPEGSVSTLKIQRTERGDSAVYLCASSSDPSYNEQFFGPGTRLTVL.

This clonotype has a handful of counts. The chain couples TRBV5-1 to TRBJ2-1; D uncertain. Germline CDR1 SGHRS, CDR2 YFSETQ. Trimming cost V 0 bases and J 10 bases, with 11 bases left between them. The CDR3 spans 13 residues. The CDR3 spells CASSLAANIEQFF. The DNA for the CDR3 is TGCGCCAGCAGCTTGGCAGCTAACATCGAGCAGTTCTTC.